The 26 T cell receptor beta chains in this list originate from one sample, sequenced in a study of cytomegalovirus exposure and HLA in healthy donors. Researchers ran the PCR with 60 Vbeta and 13 Jbeta primers. The data were produced by immunoSEQ multiplex PCR, yet TCRdb's version contains in-frame clones alone and is incomplete. The sample lists some 120,000 clones; 75% to 85% were seen once. Sequencing was carried out using PBMCs. The source is a male donor in good health and CMV-seropositive.

This chain uses TRBV9 with TRBJ1-3, with 9 bases identical to TRBD1. V shed 7 bases, J shed 8 bases, and the junction held 10 bases outside the gene matches. CDR1 and CDR2 (germline): SGDLS, YYNGEE. CDR3 length: 14 residues. The CDR3 here is CASGLRQGVDTIYF. The DNA of the CDR3 is TGTGCCAGCGGGTTACGACAGGGGGTAGACACCATATATTTT.

The V gene is TRBV5-1, the J gene TRBJ2-7, with 7 positions matching TRBD1. This CDR3 contains 14 residues. Germline assignment: CDR1 SGHRS and CDR2 YFSETQ. J gave up 4 bases and V 4 bases, and 8 bases lay outside the gene matches. Here the CDR3 DNA reads TGCGCCAGCAGCCTCCGACAGGGTGCGTACGAGCAGTACTTC. Translating it yields CASSLRQGAYEQYF.

The table lists this clone with a count of one. The chain links TRBV19 to TRBJ1-2; perhaps TRBD1 as D (5 bases). This CDR3 has 13 amino acids. The germline gives CDR1 LNHDA, CDR2 SQIVND (reference sequence). V dropped 4 bases and J dropped 5 bases, with 11 bases sitting between them. The CDR3 DNA reads as TGTGCCAGTAGTACGACAGCCATATATGGCTACACCTTC. It codes for CASSTTAIYGYTF.

V and J are TRBV28 and TRBJ2-7; D is unresolved. V was shortened by 3 bases and J by 4 bases, with 7 bases between the two germline ends. The germline gives CDR1 MDHEN, CDR2 SYDVKM. This CDR3 spans 12 amino acids. CDR3 sequence (DNA): TGTGCCAGCAGTTTCCAGAATTACGAGCAGTACTTC. Protein sequence: CASSFQNYEQYF.

The chain employs TRBV7-3 and TRBJ2-2; 7 positions match TRBD2. V shed 2 bases and J 1 base; nucleotides not matched to a gene: 4. The length of the CDR3 is 16 residues. Germline V gene sequence: CDR1 SGHTA, CDR2 FQGTGA. The CDR3 spells CASSLPSGVNTGELFF. The DNA for the CDR3 is TGTGCCAGCAGCTTACCTAGCGGTGTGAACACCGGGGAGCTGTTTTTT.

This chain connects TRBV7-9 to TRBJ2-2; 8 nucleotides agree with TRBD2. Germline CDR1 and CDR2: SEHNR and FQNEAQ (reference sequence). Unmatched junction bases numbered 9, after V lost 5 bases and J lost 4 bases. The CDR3 spans 16 residues. CDR3 coding DNA: TGTGCCAGCAGCGATCCCGGGAGGGCTGGCACCGGGGAGCTGTTTTTT. It yields the protein CASSDPGRAGTGELFF.

The V gene is TRBV7-9, the J gene TRBJ1-1, with D tentatively TRBD1 (5 bases). The CDR3 totals 14 residues. V lost 4 bases and J 10 bases, leaving 19 bases between the germline ends. CDR1 is SEHNR, CDR2 FQNEAQ, per germline (reference sequence). CDR3 amino acids: CASSSTRGEVLAFF. As DNA, the CDR3 is TGTGCCAGCAGCTCAACACGGGGGGAAGTCCTAGCTTTCTTT.

V is TRBV7-2 and J is TRBJ2-3; perhaps TRBD2 as D (6 bases). This CDR3 comprises 15 residues. With 4 bases removed from V and 3 bases from J, the gap between germline ends came to 14 bases. Germline V gene data show CDR1 as SGHTA and CDR2 as FQGNSA. This chain's CDR3 is CASSYGRTRTDTQYF. DNA of the CDR3: TGTGCCAGCAGCTATGGGAGGACACGGACAGATACGCAGTATTTT.

V and J are TRBV11-2 and TRBJ2-7; no clear D. The germline gives CDR1 SGHAT, CDR2 FQNNGV. The germline V and J ends were trimmed by 4 bases and 3 bases, with 16 bases remaining between them. This CDR3 comprises 15 residues. CDR3 DNA: TGTGCCAGCAGCTCGCCACGAAGGAGAGGCTACGAGCAGTACTTC. Protein: CASSSPRRRGYEQYF.

A note on this clone: Its ends do not fully match the called genes, so a read error is possible. The CDR3 here is CASSPGTALFTDTRYF. Written as DNA, the CDR3 is TGTGCCAGCAGCCCCGGGACAGCCTTATTCACAGATACGCGGTATTTT. The chain combines TRBV11-2 with TRBJ2-3; 7 bases line up with TRBD1. Germline V CDR1 and CDR2: SGHAT, FQNNGV. This CDR3 spans 16 amino acids.

This chain uses TRBV7-8 with TRBJ2-1; 9 positions match TRBD1. In germline, CDR1 is SGHVS, CDR2 FQNEAQ. The CDR3 runs 16 residues. The ends lost 4 bases at V and 3 bases at J; junction bases unmatched: 7. The CDR3 reads CASSSRRDRVYNEQFF. In nucleotides, the CDR3 is TGTGCCAGCAGCTCAAGACGGGACAGGGTCTACAATGAGCAGTTCTTC.

This clone was seen a single time. V is TRBV27 and J is TRBJ1-2, with 11 bases fitting TRBD1. Trimming at V came to 5 bases and at J to 6 bases, leaving 5 bases not matched to a gene. From germline, CDR1 is MNHEY and CDR2 SMNVEV (reference sequence). The CDR3 runs 14 residues. This chain's CDR3 is CASSPGTGGDGYTF. The CDR3 region has the DNA TGTGCCAGCAGTCCCGGGACAGGGGGAGATGGCTACACCTTC.

This clone was counted once. This chain connects TRBV6-6 to TRBJ2-5; D remains unclear. Between the trimmed V and J ends, which lost 2 bases and 5 bases, there was a span of 6 bases. CDR1 is MNHNY and CDR2 is SVGAGI in the germline V gene (reference sequence). This CDR3 has 12 residues. The CDR3, as DNA: TGTGCCAGCAGTTACATTCCGGAGACCCAGTACTTC. Translation: CASSYIPETQYF.

The chain has TRBV28 and TRBJ2-1; D may be TRBD2 (6 bases). This CDR3 is built from 16 residues. CDR1 and CDR2 from the germline V gene are MDHEN and SYDVKM. V gave up 4 bases and J gave up 9 bases, with 22 bases separating them. CDR3 sequence (DNA): TGTGCCAGCAGTTCTTCCGGGACTGGAGGTTGGGGTGAGCAGTTCTTC. Translation: CASSSSGTGGWGEQFF.

This clone came up a few times. The chain recombines TRBV19 with TRBJ2-7; TRBD1 is a possible D gene (5 bases). V was shortened by 5 bases and J by 3 bases, with 17 bases between the two germline ends. The germline V gene encodes CDR1 LNHDA and CDR2 SQIVND (reference sequence). The CDR3 length is 15 residues. CDR3 nucleotide sequence: TGTGCCAGTAGTCCCAGCCCCAGGGTCAGCTACGAGCAGTACTTC. Amino acid sequence: CASSPSPRVSYEQYF.

The chain carries TRBV27 and TRBJ1-1, with TRBD1 matching over 10 bases. The germline gives CDR1 MNHEY, CDR2 SMNVEV (reference sequence). Trimming cost V 8 bases and J 4 bases; bases outside gene matches: 4. The CDR3 loop spans 13 amino acids. The CDR3 DNA reads as TGTGCCAGCGGGGACAGGGGAATCACTGAAGCTTTCTTT. Amino acids: CASGDRGITEAFF.

This chain joins TRBV19 and TRBJ1-2, with 10 bases matching TRBD1. This CDR3 has 16 amino acids. Germline CDR1 reads LNHDA; CDR2 reads SQIVND (reference sequence). J gave up 5 bases and V 10 bases, and 16 bases lay outside the gene matches. CDR3: CATYNERTGGLYGYTF. The CDR3 DNA is TGTGCCACCTATAACGAAAGGACAGGGGGATTATATGGCTACACCTTC.

The V and J genes are TRBV7-2 and TRBJ2-1; the match to TRBD2 covers 10 bases. The CDR3 covers 14 residues. V dropped 6 bases and J dropped 9; count of bases not matched to a gene: 8. Germline CDR1 reads SGHTA; CDR2 reads FQGNSA. The CDR3 sequence is CASRSSGRDGEQFF. DNA for the CDR3: TGTGCCAGCAGGTCTAGCGGGAGAGACGGTGAGCAGTTCTTC.

The chain couples TRBV7-2 to TRBJ2-2; TRBD2 might be the D (5 bases). The CDR3 has 15 amino acids. Germline V gives CDR1 SGHTA, CDR2 FQGNSA. The ends were cut back, 1 base at V and 7 bases at J, with 13 bases in the middle. CDR3 in amino acids: CASSLVTGSDGELFF. CDR3 nucleotides: TGTGCCAGCAGCTTAGTCACGGGATCCGACGGGGAGCTGTTTTTT. The full variable domain, completed using reference TRBV7-2 and TRBJ2-2, is GAGVSQSPSNKVTEKGKDVELRCDPISGHTALYWYRQSLGQGLEFLIYFQGNSAPDKSGLPSDRFSAERTGGSVSTLTIQRTQQEDSAVYLCASSLVTGSDGELFFGEGSRLTVL.

The V call is TRBV7-2, the J call TRBJ2-2; a weak D match, TRBD2 (6 bases). Germline V gene sequence: CDR1 SGHTA, CDR2 FQGNSA. V dropped 5 bases and J dropped 8 bases, with 12 bases sitting between them. The CDR3 spans 13 residues. The CDR3, as DNA: TGTGCCAGCAGCCCGGGTCGGGGGGGGGAGCTGTTTTTT. Its protein product is CASSPGRGGELFF.

V and J are TRBV10-3 and TRBJ2-1, with D maybe TRBD2 (7 bases). V was cut by 6 bases and J by 3 bases, with 15 bases left in between. CDR1 and CDR2 (germline): ENHRY, SYGVKD. CDR3 size: 15 residues. CDR3 nucleotide sequence: TGTGCCATCAGGCAAGGGGGGGGCTACTACAATGAGCAGTTCTTC. Amino acid sequence: CAIRQGGGYYNEQFF.

The genes are TRBV5-1 and TRBJ2-5; TRBD1 agrees at 8 bases. Germline loops: CDR1 SGHRS, CDR2 YFSETQ. Losses at the gene ends were 2 bases for V and 5 bases for J; bases not matched to a gene: 2. The CDR3 runs 13 residues. In DNA, the CDR3 is TGCGCCAGCAGCTTTACAGGGGGGGAGACCCAGTACTTC. This codes for CASSFTGGETQYF.

The V call is TRBV7-8, the J call TRBJ1-5; TRBD1 is a possible D gene (5 bases). Trimming shortened V by 1 base and J by 6 bases, and 19 bases separated the two germline ends. Germline lookup yields CDR1 SGHVS and CDR2 FQNEAQ. This CDR3 region has 17 residues. CDR3 coding DNA: TGTGCCAGCAGCTTAGGTGGGGGGACGGCCTTCGGTCAGCCCCAGCATTTT. Translating gives CASSLGGGTAFGQPQHF. The full variable domain, in which reference TRBV7-8 and TRBJ1-5 provide the parts outside the CDR3, is GAGVSQSPRYKVAKRGQDVALRCDPISGHVSLFWYQQALGQGPEFLTYFQNEAQLDKSGLPSDRFFAERPEGSVSTLKIQRTQQEDSAVYLCASSLGGGTAFGQPQHFGDGTRLSIL.

This chain connects TRBV30 to TRBJ2-5; D is perhaps TRBD2 (7 bases). The CDR3 has 14 residues. The germline CDR1 and CDR2 sequences are GTSNPN and SVGIG (reference sequence). Trimming removed 1 base from V and 4 bases from J, with 13 bases in between. The CDR3 region is CAWSAGLGGETQYF. The DNA of the CDR3 is TGTGCCTGGAGTGCAGGACTAGGGGGAGAGACCCAGTACTTC. Variable domain in full (rest from reference TRBV30 and TRBJ2-5): SQTIHQWPATLVQPVGSPLSLECTVEGTSNPNLYWYRQAAGRGLQLLFYSVGIGQISSEVPQNLSASRPQDRQFILSSKKLLLSDSGFYLCAWSAGLGGETQYFGPGTRLLVL.

This sequence joins TRBV4-1 and TRBJ1-2; D is unresolved. The CDR3 loop spans 15 amino acids. CDR1 and CDR2 (germline): MGHRA, YSYEKL. V was pared by 2 bases and J by 4 bases, with 14 bases between. The CDR3 sequence: CASSQHQGGSYGYTF. The CDR3, as DNA: TGCGCCAGCAGCCAACACCAAGGCGGATCCTATGGCTACACCTTC.

This rearrangement joins TRBV5-1 to TRBJ2-7; maybe TRBD1 (5 bases). Per germline, CDR1 SGHRS and CDR2 YFSETQ. Trimming shortened V by 1 base and J by 5 bases, and 16 bases separated the two germline ends. This CDR3 is built from 15 residues. The CDR3: CASSLLAGSSHEQYF. CDR3 DNA: TGCGCCAGCAGCTTGTTGGCAGGGTCGAGTCACGAGCAGTACTTC.